Below, 22 T cell receptor beta chains from the same sample are listed, as sequenced in a study of T cells after yellow fever vaccination. TCRdb re-called the 5' RACE reads with MiXCR, one entry per CDR3 protein. Of hundreds of thousands of distinct CDR3 sequences listed, 5.2% are singletons. Specimen: CD4+ T cells sorted from PBMCs, collected on the day of the yellow fever booster vaccination. These receptors were collected from a man between 18 and 29 years old who received the YFV17D yellow fever vaccine.

This clonotype has only a few counts. The chain carries TRBV30 and TRBJ1-5; D is ambiguous. This CDR3 comprises 13 residues. V gave up 5 bases and J gave up 6 bases, with 14 bases separating them. Per the germline V gene, CDR1 is GTSNPN and CDR2 is SVGIG (reference sequence). CDR3 coding DNA: TGTGCCTGGGCTCTCGCTTTTTCTCAGCCCCAGCATTTT. This codes for CAWALAFSQPQHF.

A few counts support this clonotype. The chain is built from TRBV7-3 and TRBJ2-6; either TRBD1 or TRBD2 may fit D (6 bases each). The germline V gene encodes CDR1 SGHTA and CDR2 FQGTGA. This CDR3 has 16 residues. The V end was cut by 8 bases, the J end by 0 bases, with 14 bases between. CDR3 DNA sequence: TGTGCCAGCGCGGAGGGACAAAGCTCTGGGGCCAACGTCCTGACTTTC. This encodes CASAEGQSSGANVLTF.

This clonotype was seen more than once but under ten times. Here the CDR3 reads CASSLTVDQPQHF. The CDR3 nucleotides read TGTGCCAGCAGCTTAACCGTGGACCAGCCCCAGCATTTT. The V gene is TRBV7-6, the J gene TRBJ1-5; D not resolved. CDR3 length equals 13 residues. Germline V lookup: CDR1 SGHVS, CDR2 FNYEAQ. Trimming stripped 2 bases from V and 7 bases from J, with 9 bases between.

V gene TRBV12-3 or TRBV12-4 combines with J gene TRBJ2-4; 11 nucleotides agree with TRBD2. There are 15 residues in the CDR3. V lost 5 bases and J lost 7; bases outside the gene matches: 7. The CDR3 spells CASSPQLAGVNIQYF. The CDR3, as DNA: TGTGCCAGCAGTCCCCAACTAGCGGGGGTTAACATTCAGTACTTC.

The chain couples TRBV4-1 to TRBJ2-1; a weak D match, TRBD2 (5 bases). V lost 1 base to trimming and J lost 8 bases, with 21 bases between them. Germline V lookup: CDR1 MGHRA, CDR2 YSYEKL. The CDR3 is 17 residues long. The CDR3 here is CASSQGFGRRGIYEQFF. The CDR3 DNA is TGCGCCAGCAGCCAAGGCTTCGGACGCCGAGGGATCTATGAGCAGTTCTTC.

CDR3 amino acids: CASSVTGGYSSPLHF. In nucleotides, the CDR3 is TGTGCCAGCAGCGTGACAGGGGGTTATTCTTCACCCCTCCACTTT. This chain links TRBV11-2 with TRBJ1-6; 9 bases are a match to TRBD1. Germline values: CDR1 SGHAT, CDR2 FQNNGV. The CDR3 consists of 15 residues. Trimming took 5 bases from V and 9 from J; bases not matched to a gene: 8.

The CDR3 coding sequence is TGTGCCAGCAGCAGAACAAGCGGGGCCTACGAGCAGTACGTC. This gives the protein CASSRTSGAYEQYV. J is TRBJ2-7 and V is TRBV7-8; 7 bases match TRBD2. From germline, CDR1 is SGHVS and CDR2 FQNEAQ. The CDR3 runs to 14 residues. Unmatched junction bases numbered 6, after V lost 5 bases and J lost 2 bases.

This clonotype was found a few times. The chain is built from TRBV7-2 and TRBJ1-2, with D hard to call. Germline CDR1 is SGHTA and CDR2 is FQGNSA. V was trimmed by 1 base and J by 4 bases, leaving 13 bases between them. The CDR3 has 15 residues. The CDR3 sequence: CASSLVRTATYGYTF. In DNA, the CDR3 is TGTGCCAGCAGCTTAGTGAGGACGGCAACCTATGGCTACACCTTC.

In its sample, this clonotype was seen many times. CDR3 nucleotide sequence: TGTGCCAGCCGGGGTGGGAATGAAAAACTGTTTTTT. This translates into CASRGGNEKLFF. The chain employs TRBV6-6 and TRBJ1-4; unclear D gene. Trimming stripped 8 bases from V and 5 bases from J, with 9 bases between. CDR1 and CDR2 (germline): MNHNY, SVGAGI (reference sequence). This CDR3 is 12 amino acids long.

At least ten counts were recorded for this clonotype. V usage is TRBV12-3 or TRBV12-4 and J usage is TRBJ2-3, with 9 bases lining up with TRBD1. The CDR3 contains 15 residues. V gave up 4 bases and J gave up 5 bases; unmatched junction bases: 7. The CDR3 DNA reads TGTGCCAGCAGTTCTGAACAGGGGGCGGGAGATACGCAGTATTTT. Its protein product is CASSSEQGAGDTQYF.

This chain uses TRBV20-1 with TRBJ1-4; D gene unclear. V was shortened by 3 bases and J by 2 bases, with 7 bases between the two germline ends. This CDR3 region has 13 residues. Germline lookup yields CDR1 DFQATT and CDR2 SNEGSKA (reference sequence). Here the CDR3 reads CSASLSTNEKLFF. The CDR3, as DNA: TGCAGTGCTAGTCTGAGTACTAATGAAAAACTGTTTTTT.

The chain couples TRBV28 to TRBJ2-3; TRBD1 might be the D (6 bases). The CDR3 is made up of 15 amino acids. V lost 7 bases, J lost 4 bases, and 18 bases lay in between. The germline V gene has CDR1 MDHEN and CDR2 SYDVKM. CDR3 coding DNA: TGTGCCAGCACCATGCCGGGACACGGGGCAGATACGCAGTATTTT. This codes for CASTMPGHGADTQYF.

This clonotype has ten or more counts. The CDR3 is CASSRLTGINYGYTF. CDR3 bases: TGTGCCAGCAGCCGACTGACAGGGATTAACTATGGCTACACCTTC. J is TRBJ1-2 and V is TRBV11-2; 7 bases fit TRBD1. CDR3 length: 15 residues. Unmatched junction bases numbered 7, after V lost 5 bases and J lost 1 base. The V gene's germline CDR1 is SGHAT and CDR2 FQNNGV. The full variable domain, in which reference TRBV11-2 and TRBJ1-2 provide the parts outside the CDR3, is EAGVAQSPRYKIIEKRQSVAFWCNPISGHATLYWYQQILGQGPKLLIQFQNNGVVDDSQLPKDRFSAERLKGVDSTLKIQPAKLEDSAVYLCASSRLTGINYGYTFGSGTRLTVV.

The table lists this clonotype with a few counts. This rearrangement joins TRBV12-3 or TRBV12-4 to TRBJ2-5, with 7 bases identical to TRBD1. The CDR3 sequence is 12 residues long. Losses at the gene ends were 6 bases for V and 5 bases for J; bases not matched to a gene: 3. The CDR3 DNA reads TGTGCCAGCAGAACAGGGGCGGAGACCCAGTACTTC. Residues: CASRTGAETQYF.

This clonotype was seen a few times. V usage is TRBV7-2 and J usage is TRBJ2-7; D gene ambiguous. Germline CDR1 SGHTA, CDR2 FQGNSA. The CDR3 totals 15 residues. Deletions cut 0 bases from V and 3 bases from J, with 12 bases between. DNA for the CDR3: TGTGCCAGCAGCTTAGCAGCGAACTCGCTCTACGAGCAGTACGTC. This codes for CASSLAANSLYEQYV.

This clonotype was seen at least ten times. V is TRBV7-2 and J is TRBJ1-2; 8 positions match TRBD1. CDR3 size: 13 residues. CDR1 and CDR2 (germline): SGHTA, FQGNSA. After removal of 6 bases from V and 4 bases from J, the junction contained 4 bases not matched to a gene. In DNA, the CDR3 is TGTGCCAGCAGTTCCGACAGGGGCTATGGCTACACCTTC. This translates into CASSSDRGYGYTF.

The chain carries TRBV20-1 and TRBJ2-1, with a tentative D call TRBD1 (6 bases). The V end was cut by 6 bases, the J end by 5 bases, with 17 bases between. The CDR3 extends over 14 amino acids. The germline CDR1 and CDR2 sequences are DFQATT and SNEGSKA (reference sequence). The DNA of the CDR3 is TGCAGTGCCCTCCGGGACACTATAAACAATGAGCAGTTCTTC. Its translation is CSALRDTINNEQFF.

The chain recombines TRBV10-3 with TRBJ1-6; the D is unclear. Germline CDR1 ENHRY, CDR2 SYGVKD. The CDR3 sequence is 15 residues long. The ends were cut back, 10 bases at V and 0 bases at J, with 13 bases in the middle. In nucleotides, the CDR3 is TGTGCCACTGCACCCTCGGGCTCCTATAATTCACCCCTCCACTTT. Its translation: CATAPSGSYNSPLHF.

This clonotype was counted a few times. This chain links TRBV6-1 with TRBJ1-5; D is uncertain. The V gene lost 3 bases and the J gene lost 1 base, with 13 bases spanning the gap. CDR1 and CDR2 from the germline V gene are MNHNS and SASEGT. This CDR3 comprises 16 residues. CDR3 in amino acids: CASSDLNRNSNQPQHF. In DNA, the CDR3 is TGTGCCAGCAGTGATTTGAATAGGAACAGCAATCAGCCCCAGCATTTT.

Points on this clonotype: Compared with germline, one end of the junction differs, possibly owing to a read error. In DNA, the CDR3 is TGTGCCAGCAGCTTGGAACACCGGGACGCTGTTTCACCCCCCCACTTT. It specifies CASSLEHRDAVSPPHF. The chain is built from TRBV5-6 and TRBJ1-6; weak D call: TRBD1 (5 bases). In germline, CDR1 is SGHDT, CDR2 YYEEEE. The CDR3 totals 16 residues.

The CDR3 here is CASSQDLAASTDTQYF. CDR3 coding DNA: TGCGCCAGCAGCCAAGATCTAGCGGCTAGCACAGATACGCAGTATTTT. This chain links TRBV4-1 with TRBJ2-3; the match to TRBD2 covers 7 bases. V shed 0 bases and J 0 bases; nucleotides not matched to a gene: 3. CDR1 is MGHRA and CDR2 is YSYEKL in the germline V gene. This CDR3 is built from 16 residues.

This clonotype came up many times. The V gene is TRBV9, the J gene TRBJ1-1; D not resolved. Trimming took 0 bases from V and 5 from J, leaving 14 bases between them. Germline loops: CDR1 SGDLS, CDR2 YYNGEE. The CDR3 has 15 amino acids. This CDR3 is CASSVDLEVGTEAFF. The CDR3 DNA is TGTGCCAGCAGCGTAGATCTTGAGGTCGGGACTGAAGCTTTCTTT.